The T cell receptor beta chain under discussion was sequenced for a study of T cell changes during pregnancy in multiple sclerosis (dated by TCRdb to between 2018 and 2021). In the study overall: The study looked at changes in the T cell repertoire across pregnancy in women with multiple sclerosis.

To note about this clone: The antigen it recognizes is unknown. No much larger clone exists at a distance of one base, and base qualities are not known.

The CDR3 holds 13 amino acids from the cysteine to the phenylalanine. The kept DNA is CDR3 alone, 39 bases in frame from the first base. The CDR1 and CDR2 encoded by the germline V gene are SGHRS and YFSETQ. Relative to germline, V is missing 9 bases and J is missing 7 bases, with 10 bases of the junction outside any gene match. The library was made by the immunoSEQ multiplex PCR assay. The clones in this table, taken by TCRdb from immuneACCESS, are in-frame only. Not every clone is retained; where verified, under half of the shortfall comes from an unresolved V gene, and the cause of the rest is unknown. Counted in this sample were fewer than 40,000 clones; 92% of them appeared once. Of the sample, 0.75% to 0.85% falls within the top ten clones.

The chain couples TRBV5-1 to TRBJ2-3, with TRBD2 matching 8 junction bases. The sample in question was CD4+ T cells from peripheral blood mononuclear cells, obtained in the third trimester of pregnancy. The receptor's source is a female donor with multiple sclerosis, enrolled in a pregnancy study. The DNA is as follows: TGCGCCACCCGGGAGGGCCGTGTGAATACGCAGTATTTT. Protein translation: CATREGRVNTQYF.